A selection of T cell receptor beta chains follows, all from one sample in a study of shared clonotypes between healthy human individuals. Sequencing used immunoSEQ multiplex PCR; TCRdb keeps in-frame clones, though not all of them. The repertoire has approximately 530,000 clones, roughly 95% of them found once; the top ten carry 0.055% to 0.075%. The sample was naive CD4+ T cells sorted from blood. These receptors were obtained from a woman between 25 and 40 years old in good health. Each CDR3 is given with its conserved first and last residue. Each record gives: V gene, D gene, J gene, CDR3 DNA, CDR3 protein. A D gene is named only where the DNA matches it firmly.

TRBV5-8	TRBD1	TRBJ1-5	TGTGCCAGCAGCCAAAGGACAGGGCGTCAGCCCCAGCATTTT	CASSQRTGRQPQHF
TRBV28	.	TRBJ1-2	TGTGCCAGCAGTTTATACCTCCCATGGACCGTAAACTATGGCTACACCTTC	CASSLYLPWTVNYGYTF
TRBV9	.	TRBJ2-1	TGTGCCAGCAGCGTAGCCCCGACAGAGGGGAGCTCCTACAATGAGCAGTTCTTC	CASSVAPTEGSSYNEQFF
TRBV20-1	.	TRBJ2-5	TGCAGTGCTACAGGGTCTGCATCCCAGTACTTC	CSATGSASQYF
TRBV27	TRBD1	TRBJ2-7	TGTGCCAGCAGTTTCAACAGGGGGGTCTACGAGCAGTACTTC	CASSFNRGVYEQYF
TRBV28	.	TRBJ2-2	TGTGCCAGCAGTTTATTCGGGGAGCTGTTTTTT	CASSLFGELFF
TRBV7-2	.	TRBJ1-1	TGTGCCAGCAGCTTAAGACACACTGAAGCTTTCTTT	CASSLRHTEAFF
TRBV7-6	TRBD2	TRBJ2-2	TGTGCCAGCAGCTCATTCCCCACTAGCGCAGGAACCGGGGAGCTGTTTTTT	CASSSFPTSAGTGELFF
TRBV28	.	TRBJ1-5	TGTGCCAGCAGTCATGCCTATGAATTGAATCAGCCCCAGCATTTT	CASSHAYELNQPQHF
TRBV27	TRBD2	TRBJ2-7	TGTGCCAGCAGCCTACAGGTTAGCGGGCCTTACGAGCAGTACTTC	CASSLQVSGPYEQYF
TRBV18	TRBD1	TRBJ1-1	TGTGCCAGCTCACCATTCTTTGGACAGGAAAACATGAACACTGAAGCTTTCTTT	CASSPFFGQENMNTEAFF
TRBV11-2	TRBD2	TRBJ2-1	TGTGCCAGCAGCCTTAGCGGGAGTATGGTTGAGCAGTTCTTC	CASSLSGSMVEQFF
TRBV21-1	.	TRBJ2-1	TGTGCCAGCAGCATCAAGCGCCCCGAGGATGAGCAGTTCTTC	CASSIKRPEDEQFF
TRBV5-1	.	TRBJ2-1	TGCGCCAGCAGCTTGGGGATTAGCTACAATGAGCAGTTCTTC	CASSLGISYNEQFF